What follows are 20 T cell receptor beta chains derived from one specimen sequenced in a study of blood T cell repertoires in COVID-19 (dated by TCRdb to 2018 to 2021). Library prep was done by the immunoSEQ multiplex PCR assay. Held by TCRdb, this immuneACCESS table contains in-frame sequences only and omits some clones. Under half of the omission traces to an unresolved V gene where checked; the cause of the rest is unknown. The sample data list approximately 150,000 clones, and around 84% of these were observed just once. The leading ten clones occupy around a fifth of the sample. What was sequenced was peripheral blood. These receptors all stem from a woman aged 80 or over with acute or convalescent COVID-19.

This chain links TRBV5-4 with TRBJ1-2, with D possibly matching TRBD1 (5 bases). Trimming stripped 4 bases from V and 6 bases from J, with 13 bases between. Germline lookup yields CDR1 SGHNT and CDR2 YYREEE (reference sequence). The CDR3 length is 13 residues. CDR3 residues: CASSNQGVDGYTF. CDR3 coding DNA: TGTGCCAGCAGCAATCAAGGGGTCGATGGCTACACCTTC.

The gene calls are TRBV11-1 and TRBJ2-1, with 7 bases that match TRBD1. Trimming at V came to 1 base and at J to 2 bases, leaving 2 bases not matched to a gene. The CDR3 length is 15 residues. Germline values: CDR1 SGHAT, CDR2 FQDESV (reference sequence). In DNA form, the CDR3 reads TGTGCCAGCAGCTTAGGACAGGGTCCCTACAATGAGCAGTTCTTC. This codes for CASSLGQGPYNEQFF. Full variable domain (rest looked up from reference TRBV11-1 and TRBJ2-1): EAEVAQSPRYKITEKSQAVAFWCDPISGHATLYWYRQILGQGPELLVQFQDESVVDDSQLPKDRFSAERLKGVDSTLKIQPAELGDSAMYLCASSLGQGPYNEQFFGPGTRLTVL.

Concerning this clone itself: Different DNA sequences within this sample yield the same CDR3. The chain couples TRBV18 to TRBJ2-7, with TRBD2 as a possible D gene (5 bases). The germline gives CDR1 KGHSH, CDR2 LQKENI. This CDR3 is built from 13 residues. Trimming shortened V by 2 bases and J by 3 bases, and 8 bases separated the two germline ends. CDR3: CASSPNRDYEQYF. As DNA, the CDR3 is TGTGCCAGCTCACCAAACCGGGACTACGAGCAGTACTTC. Full variable domain (outside the CDR3, taken from reference TRBV18 and TRBJ2-7): NAGVMQNPRHLVRRRGQEARLRCSPMKGHSHVYWYRQLPEEGLKFMVYLQKENIIDESGMPKERFSAEFPKEGPSILRIQQVVRGDSAAYFCASSPNRDYEQYFGPGTRLTVT.

This chain joins TRBV19 and TRBJ1-1; 9 bases agree with TRBD1. The CDR3 spans 15 residues. CDR1 and CDR2 (germline): LNHDA, SQIVND (reference sequence). V lost 6 bases to trimming and J lost 3 bases; unmatched junction nucleotides: 8. The DNA of the CDR3 is TGTGCCAGTAGGTACCAGGGACAGGGATACACTGAAGCTTTCTTT. Translation gives CASRYQGQGYTEAFF.

The rearrangement links TRBV27 to TRBJ2-7; 9 bases agree with TRBD2. V lost 4 bases and J lost 4; bases outside the gene matches: 8. This CDR3 is 15 amino acids long. The germline gives CDR1 MNHEY, CDR2 SMNVEV (reference sequence). The CDR3 DNA is TGTGCCAGCAGTTCCATGGCGGGGGGGATATACGAGCAGTACTTC. Translated: CASSSMAGGIYEQYF.

The rearrangement uses TRBV2 and TRBJ2-3, with 7 bases fitting TRBD1. CDR3 length equals 14 residues. CDR1 and CDR2 from the germline V gene are SNHLY and FYNNEI. Unmatched junction bases numbered 6, after V lost 7 bases and J lost 2 bases. The DNA of the CDR3 is TGTGCCAGCATAGACAGGGTTCTCACAGATACGCAGTATTTT. It encodes CASIDRVLTDTQYF.

This sequence joins TRBV6-5 and TRBJ1-1, with D possibly TRBD1 on 6 matching bases. The V and J ends lost 10 bases and 0 bases respectively, with 9 bases between them. The germline V gene has CDR1 MNHEY and CDR2 SVGAGI. CDR3 length: 12 residues. The CDR3 DNA follows: TGTGCCACCACAGGGCTGAACACTGAAGCTTTCTTT. This encodes CATTGLNTEAFF.

The chain is built from TRBV19 and TRBJ2-3, with 8 bases matching TRBD1. The germline gives CDR1 LNHDA, CDR2 SQIVND (reference sequence). Germline trimming cut 3 bases from V and 6 bases from J; bases unmatched to any gene: 8. The CDR3 is made up of 15 amino acids. The CDR3 loop reads CASSIAGGRGDTQYF. For the CDR3, the DNA is TGTGCCAGTAGTATCGCAGGGGGCAGGGGGGATACGCAGTATTTT.

J is TRBJ2-2 and V is TRBV21-1; the table names TRBD2, a call not compared with the DNA. TRBV21-1 constitutes a pseudogene. The CDR3 consists of 12 residues. The CDR3 DNA sequence: TGTGCCAGGAAGCGGGTTGGCGGGGAGCTGTTTTTT. Its translation: CARKRVGGELFF.

V gene TRBV6-7 combines with J gene TRBJ2-2; the match to TRBD1 covers 7 bases. TRBV6-7 belongs to the ORF category, with a function that is uncertain. This CDR3 region has 18 residues. The V segment lost 8 bases and the J segment 7 bases; nucleotides outside the gene matches: 22. CDR3 in DNA: TGTGCCAGCCCCCCCGACAGGGACCGAGGCCAATTGGGCGGGGAGCTGTTTTTT. This codes for CASPPDRDRGQLGGELFF.

This chain uses TRBV5-4 with TRBJ1-1, with 10 bases fitting TRBD1. The V and J ends lost 4 bases and 0 bases, in that order; junction bases with no gene match: 6. CDR3 length equals 16 residues. In germline, CDR1 is SGHNT, CDR2 YYREEE (reference sequence). DNA for the CDR3: TGTGCCAGCAGCCCGGACAGGGGGGCCATGAACACTGAAGCTTTCTTT. Its protein is CASSPDRGAMNTEAFF. Drawing the rest from reference TRBV5-4 and TRBJ1-1, the complete variable domain is ETGVTQSPTHLIKTRGQQVTLRCSSQSGHNTVSWYQQALGQGPQFIFQYYREEENGRGNFPPRFSGLQFPNYSSELNVNALELDDSALYLCASSPDRGAMNTEAFFGQGTRLTVV.

The chain links TRBV28 to TRBJ1-2; D uncertain. Germline V gene data show CDR1 as MDHEN and CDR2 as SYDVKM. Trimming stripped 2 bases from V and 3 bases from J, with 10 bases between. This CDR3 is built from 14 residues. The DNA for the CDR3 is TGTGCCAGCAGTTTAAAGGAGAATTACTATGGCTACACCTTC. Amino acids: CASSLKENYYGYTF.

The chain recombines TRBV2 with TRBJ1-1, with D unresolved. CDR1 is SNHLY, CDR2 FYNNEI, per germline. The CDR3 contains 14 residues. With 4 bases removed from V and 3 bases from J, the gap between germline ends came to 12 bases. CDR3 nucleotides: TGTGCCAGCAGTGCACCGGGTCGACACACTGAAGCTTTCTTT. Encoded protein: CASSAPGRHTEAFF.

The chain recombines TRBV6-5 with TRBJ1-4, with D possibly matching TRBD1 (5 bases). Germline loops: CDR1 MNHEY, CDR2 SVGAGI. The CDR3 sequence is 14 residues long. V was pared by 2 bases and J by 7 bases, with 11 bases between. The CDR3 protein is CASSYLDGGEKLFF. CDR3 coding DNA: TGTGCCAGCAGTTACCTCGACGGGGGTGAAAAACTGTTTTTT.

The chain recombines TRBV12-5 with TRBJ2-3; D is ambiguous. Trimming left V 6 bases short and J 4 bases short, with 14 bases between. Looked up from germline, CDR1 is LGHNT and CDR2 is FRNRAP. This CDR3 spans 14 amino acids. In DNA form, the CDR3 reads TGTGCTAGTGGGTTGACACCCCCCCCAGATACGCAGTATTTT. This translates into CASGLTPPPDTQYF.

The V gene is TRBV3-1 (or the pseudogene TRBV3-2), the J gene TRBJ2-5; weak D call: TRBD2 (5 bases). The V gene lost 4 bases and the J gene lost 5 bases, with 17 bases spanning the gap. This CDR3 comprises 15 residues. Germline assignment: CDR1 LGHDT and CDR2 YNNKEL (reference sequence). This chain's CDR3 is CASSPGGPGGETQYF. The CDR3 region has the DNA TGTGCCAGCAGCCCTGGCGGGCCCGGCGGTGAGACCCAGTACTTC.

The chain joins TRBV7-9 to TRBJ2-1, with TRBD1 matching over 8 bases. The germline gives CDR1 SEHNR, CDR2 FQNEAQ (reference sequence). This CDR3 comprises 16 residues. V trimming: 1 base; J trimming: 8 bases; junction bases outside the gene matches: 10. The CDR3 coding sequence is TGTGCCAGCAGCTTAGGGACAGGGCCCGGGTCGGATGAGCAGTTCTTC. Protein sequence: CASSLGTGPGSDEQFF.

The chain employs TRBV5-1 and TRBJ2-5, with 8 bases that match TRBD2. Germline loops: CDR1 SGHRS, CDR2 YFSETQ. V trimming: 5 bases; J trimming: 2 bases; junction bases outside the gene matches: 8. This CDR3 contains 15 residues. In DNA, the CDR3 is TGCGCCAGCAGAACTCTAGCGGGTAAACAAGAGACCCAGTACTTC. Encoded protein: CASRTLAGKQETQYF.

The genes are TRBV28 and TRBJ2-7; 10 bases agree with TRBD1. The V gene end was trimmed by 10 bases and the J gene end by 6 bases; junction bases not matched to a gene: 12. CDR3 length: 14 amino acids. Germline V gene sequence: CDR1 MDHEN, CDR2 SYDVKM. CDR3 region: CATENRDRGFEQYF. The CDR3 DNA sequence: TGTGCCACCGAAAACCGGGACAGGGGATTCGAGCAGTACTTC.

The table lists this clone with a few counts. The CDR3 sequence is CASQSQSPYNEQFF. CDR3 DNA sequence: TGTGCCAGTCAATCACAGTCCCCGTACAATGAGCAGTTCTTC. J is TRBJ2-1 and V is TRBV19; no reliable D call. CDR1 is LNHDA, CDR2 SQIVND, per germline (reference sequence). The V gene lost 8 bases and the J gene lost 4 bases, with 15 bases spanning the gap. CDR3 size: 14 residues.